The TCR beta chain described here comes from a study of blood T cell repertoires in COVID-19. The CDR3 loop spans 18 amino acids. Germline V CDR1 and CDR2: MNHEY, SVGEGT. With 4 bases removed from V and 0 bases from J, the gap between germline ends came to 20 bases. In the authors' workflow: Reference gene primer amplification yielded estimated nucleated cell counts. Assay: immunoSEQ multiplex PCR; the TCRdb copy retains only in-frame clones and omits some. That table gives V, J and clone size, and the DNA gave D and trimming. The table shows fewer than 200,000 clones, with roughly 87% occurring only once.

The sequence derives from a woman aged 60-70 years who had recovered from COVID-19. The specimen was peripheral blood. The chain carries TRBV6-2 or TRBV6-3 and TRBJ2-3; tentative D call: TRBD1 (7 bases). CDR3 DNA sequence: TGTGCCAGCAGTTCCCTCGGGGGACAGACGACTAGCACAGATACGCAGTATTTT. Protein: CASSSLGGQTTSTDTQYF.